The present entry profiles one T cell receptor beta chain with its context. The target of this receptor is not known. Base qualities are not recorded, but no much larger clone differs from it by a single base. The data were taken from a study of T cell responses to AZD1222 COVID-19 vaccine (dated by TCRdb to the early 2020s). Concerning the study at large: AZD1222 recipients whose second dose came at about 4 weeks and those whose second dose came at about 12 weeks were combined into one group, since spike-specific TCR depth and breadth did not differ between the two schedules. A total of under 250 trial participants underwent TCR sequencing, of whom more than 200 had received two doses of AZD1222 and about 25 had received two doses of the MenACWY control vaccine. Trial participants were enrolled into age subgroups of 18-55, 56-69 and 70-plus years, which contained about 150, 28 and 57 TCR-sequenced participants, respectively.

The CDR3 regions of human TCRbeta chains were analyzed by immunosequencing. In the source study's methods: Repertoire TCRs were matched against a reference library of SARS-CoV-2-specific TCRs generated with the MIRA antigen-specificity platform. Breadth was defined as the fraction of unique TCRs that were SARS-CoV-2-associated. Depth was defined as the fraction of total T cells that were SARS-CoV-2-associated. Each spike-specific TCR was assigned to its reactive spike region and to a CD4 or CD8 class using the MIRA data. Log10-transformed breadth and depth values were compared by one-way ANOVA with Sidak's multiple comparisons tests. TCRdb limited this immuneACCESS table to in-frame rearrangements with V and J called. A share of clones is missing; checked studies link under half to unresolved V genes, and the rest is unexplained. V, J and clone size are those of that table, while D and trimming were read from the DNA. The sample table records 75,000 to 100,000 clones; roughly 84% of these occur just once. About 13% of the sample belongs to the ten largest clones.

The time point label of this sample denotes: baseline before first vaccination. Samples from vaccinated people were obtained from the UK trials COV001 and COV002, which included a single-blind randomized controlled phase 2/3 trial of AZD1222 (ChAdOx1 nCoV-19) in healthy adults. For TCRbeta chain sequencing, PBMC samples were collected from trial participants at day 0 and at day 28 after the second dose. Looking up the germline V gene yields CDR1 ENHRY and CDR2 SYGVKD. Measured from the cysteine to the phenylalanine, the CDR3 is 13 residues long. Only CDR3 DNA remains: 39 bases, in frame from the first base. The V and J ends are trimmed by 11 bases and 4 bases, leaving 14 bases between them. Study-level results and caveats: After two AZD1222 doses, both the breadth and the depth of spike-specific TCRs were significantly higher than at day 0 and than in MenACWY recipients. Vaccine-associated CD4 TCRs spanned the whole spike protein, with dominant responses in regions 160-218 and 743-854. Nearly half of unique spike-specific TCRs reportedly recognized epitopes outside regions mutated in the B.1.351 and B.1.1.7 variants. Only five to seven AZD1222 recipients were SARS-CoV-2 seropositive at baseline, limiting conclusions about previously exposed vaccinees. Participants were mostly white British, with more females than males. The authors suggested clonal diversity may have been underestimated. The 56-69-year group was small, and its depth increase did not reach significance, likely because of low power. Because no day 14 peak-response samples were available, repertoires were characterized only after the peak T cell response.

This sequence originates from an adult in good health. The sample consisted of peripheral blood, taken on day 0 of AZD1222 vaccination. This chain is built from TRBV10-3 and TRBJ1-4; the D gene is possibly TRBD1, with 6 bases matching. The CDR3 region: CASTDSDNEKLFF. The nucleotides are TGTGCCTCAACGGACAGCGATAATGAAAAACTGTTTTTT.